This entry is about one TCR beta chain. Its target is not known. This sample is drawn from a study of T and B cells in COVID-19 patients. Study background: Active-infection patients were older, median 67 years, than recovered patients, median around 34 years. Findings and caveats of the study: Highly clonal in active COVID-19, TRB repertoires exceeded healthy-donor diversity and richness at recovery.

Multiplex PCR with BIOMED2 TRB-A/B primer pools amplified TRB rearrangements. TCRdb re-derived calls from the multiplex PCR reads in MiXCR, one entry per CDR3 protein. The sample consists of some 13,000 distinct CDR3 sequences, approximately 24% of them appearing once. TRB was amplified from about 250-500 ng of blood genomic DNA. This clonotype was obtained from a human donor who had recovered from COVID-19. The sample was blood.

CDR3 DNA sequence: TGCGCCAGCAGCCAATATGGGGGGACCGGGGAGCTGTTTTTT. Amino acids: CASSQYGGTGELFF. The J gene is TRBJ2-2, the V gene TRBV5-1; D might be TRBD2 (6 bases). The CDR3 is made up of 14 amino acids. Trimming left V 4 bases short and J 5 bases short, with 12 bases between. Germline CDR1 reads SGHRS; CDR2 reads YFSETQ.